This T cell receptor beta chain stems from a study of cytomegalovirus exposure and HLA in healthy donors (TCRdb year 2017). About the full investigation: According to an earlier analysis of around 600 of the donors, some 180 million T cells yielded approximately 120 million unique TCR beta sequences and approximately 300 Gb of sequence data. Alongside the repertoire data, information on donor age, sex, ethnicity and CMV serostatus was compiled. To predict cytomegalovirus infection status, the study brought together high-throughput TCR immunosequencing, statistical association of individual TCRs with disease status, and machine learning. To study patterns of TCR occurrence, a later analysis re-analyzed previously published TCR beta repertoires from 600 to 750 donors and added high-resolution HLA genotyping. Among a few hundred genotyped donors of the cohort, an average of around 240,000 unique TCR beta nucleotide sequences were sequenced per donor, around 20% of them non-productive. Approximately 300 gigabases of sequencing data and 75 million to 85 million unique TCR sequences made up an early release that covered nearly 650 HLA-typed donors. All discovery cohort repertoires had been generated on a single sequencing platform. The study profiled the T cell repertoires of under 700 subjects by immunosequencing and related them to cytomegalovirus serostatus. To decide whether each TCR beta V gene segment behaved as functional or pseudogenic, an earlier analysis of several hundred of the donors relied on high-throughput TCR beta sequencing. Five DR-DQ haplotypes were treated as single units for association and clustering because of strong linkage in the cohort. In a later genetic analysis, genome-wide SNP genotypes for about 65% of the 666 donors were used, and that subset was treated as a discovery cohort. Class I and class II HLA loci were covered by the typing at four-digit resolution. The study aimed to test whether signatures of past pathogen exposure could be identified by cataloging public T cell receptors. The later analysis used no new phenotypic data to find candidate immune exposures, relying instead on TCR beta sequences and their occurrence across donors. The number of donors typed differed by locus, with about 620-630 for A, B, C, DRB1 and DQB1, roughly 520 for DQA1, 606 for DPA1, and around 460 for DPB1. Along with the 666-subject first cohort, a separate validation cohort of over a hundred different subjects was used. Among the roughly 430 genotyped donors, about 85% belonged to the genetic ancestry cluster associated with self-reported Caucasian donors.

In total, approximately 610 healthy bone marrow donors made up the cohort. Cohort members were all nominally healthy when sampled, although unrecorded immune exposures were likely present. The donor was CMV seropositive and was included in the group of 270 or so seropositive cohort members. Every donor gave a peripheral blood sample, and the peripheral blood mononuclear cells from that sample were used for TCR beta sequencing. Genomic DNA extraction from the blood cell samples was performed with the Qiagen DNeasy Blood Extraction Kit. Broader findings and caveats from the paper: Compared with the roughly 700-donor mean, donors in an Asian-associated ancestry cluster had fewer N-insertions in productive TCRs, according to a later genetic analysis. In vitro tests confirmed that three of the cytomegalovirus-associated TCR beta chains recognize cytomegalovirus antigens. The only immune exposure information available for the cohort was CMV serostatus. The sequencing pipeline was judged likely to have produced a cluster of highly shared sequence variants as a technical artifact. The authors suggested that the approach could potentially be extended to other disease states and immunological phenotypes. The study gave a list of about 150 TCR beta chains associated with cytomegalovirus. Cytomegalovirus status was reported to be diagnosed by the classifier with high specificity and sensitivity in both the original and validation cohorts. Assigning TCR associations to individual alleles was difficult when HLA alleles, especially DR and DQ, strongly co-occurred. A further reported finding was that TCR beta sequences accurately predicted the HLA-A and HLA-B alleles for most subjects in the first cohort. Some 16 rarely observed V segments, including chromosome 9 orphons, were excluded from the earlier analysis of about 610 of the donors because counts were too low. Broadly in line with IMGT annotations, most TCR beta V segments showed up in productive rearrangements about 87% or about 30% of the time in an earlier analysis of 587 of the donors. Because HLA typing was unavailable for some donors at each locus, only the typed subset was used in association tests. Linkage disequilibrium might explain the correlated functional status among segregating V segments, but an unknown experimental factor could not be ruled out. According to a later analysis, TCR association rates differed among HLA loci, with DRB1 alleles showing the most associated TCRs and HLA-C alleles showing the fewest. A later analysis reported that several top co-occurrence clusters appeared linked to parvovirus B19, influenza, CMV and Epstein-Barr virus. In this cohort, only TCR beta chains were sequenced, and detectable features were limited by the absence of alpha or paired-chain data. According to a later analysis, most CMV-associated TCR beta chains appeared to be HLA-restricted, and the HLA associations seemed to be driven largely by CMV exposure. In a later analysis, HLA-associated TCR beta chains were found to be more clonally expanded and to have lower generation probabilities than equally common non-associated chains. Specific HLA alleles were associated with roughly 16,000 TCR beta sequences at a false discovery rate of 0.05 in a later analysis. The presence/absence analyses assumed that sequencing depth was roughly uniform across donors, and that assumption may not be true. A later genetic analysis associated a missense DCLRE1C variant with V-gene and J-gene trimming of TCR beta chains, and an independent cohort replicated the association. Most TCR sequences were seen in very few donors, while some public TCRs were found in many individuals.

Note on this clone: Which antigen it targets is not known. No quality values exist for individual bases; no much larger clone is one base distant.

The library was built by means of the immunoSEQ multiplex PCR assay. For the multiplex PCR, a mixture combining 60 forward primers for TCR Vbeta segments and 13 reverse primers for TCR Jbeta segments was used. Amplification of the CDR3 region of rearranged TCR beta genes was performed with a multiplex PCR assay on genomic DNA. On the Illumina HiSeq System, the amplified TCR beta libraries were sequenced as 87-base-pair reads. As for the authors' bioinformatics: A later analysis tallied 75 million to 85 million unique TCR beta chains across the 666 repertoires, and about 10 million of those chains were shared by two or more donors. Raw reads were error-corrected and collapsed into unique sequences with a nearest-neighbor algorithm that merged closely related sequences to remove PCR and sequencing errors. Alignment of CDR3 sequences to IMGT reference sequences was used to assign V, D and J gene segments. For a sequence to be retained, at least a six-nucleotide match to both a V gene segment and a J gene segment was required. Rearrangements were called productive when the CDR3 lacked stop codons and stayed in frame with V and J; all others were non-productive. CDR3 was defined according to IMGT convention as the region running from the second conserved V-encoded cysteine to the conserved J-encoded phenylalanine. The earlier analysis of 587 of the donors excluded any sequence lacking an unambiguous match to a single V gene segment. An earlier analysis of 587 of the donors called V segments functional above 56.7% productive rearrangements and segregating when the between-donor standard deviation exceeded 5%. To diagnose cytomegalovirus status from the catalog of TCR beta chain sequences, a statistical classification framework was built. In a later analysis, TCR nucleotide sequences were compared against IMGT/GENE-DB human TR gene sequences so that V and J genes could be assigned. A later analysis assigned CDR3 sequences and most-parsimonious VDJ recombination scenarios with the TCRdist pipeline. In a later analysis, each TCR beta chain was defined by its CDR3 amino acid sequence together with its V-gene family, and reads without a unique V-gene family were excluded. In a later analysis, approximately 590 highly shared, low-generation-probability nucleotide sequences were removed to address suspected cross-contamination and a sequencing artifact. A later analysis calculated a clonal expansion index for each public chain from normalized within-repertoire ranks of inferred template counts. In a later analysis, generation probabilities were computed with a VDJ recombination model fitted to out-of-frame rearrangements, and the resulting probabilities were checked against IGoR. Hypergeometric tests were used in a later analysis to score TCR-TCR, TCR-HLA and TCR-CMV co-occurrence, with a repertoire-size bias correction applied to the TCR pairs. To estimate false discovery rates, a later analysis permuted the HLA or CMV assignments 20 times. A later analysis grouped co-occurring TCRs with DBSCAN, adding TCRdist sequence similarity when clustering within HLA-allele-positive subsets. For co-occurrence clustering, repertoires with fewer than 30,000 or more than 120,000 public chains were excluded, along with several repertoires with anomalous nucleotide sharing. Not all clones reach the TCRdb copy of this immuneACCESS table, which keeps in-frame sequences only. Checked studies attribute under half of the gap to unresolved V genes and leave the rest unexplained. The V and J calls and clone size come from that table; D and trimming were worked out from the DNA. The sample profile shows roughly 82,000 clones; over 60% of them were found once. The ten largest clones add up to approximately 12% of the sample.

The TCR comes from a woman aged 40 to 50 in good health and CMV-seropositive. Sequenced input: PBMCs.

The DNA sequence reads TGTGCCGGGACCCCTTTACAGGGGGTGAACACTGAAGCTTTCTTT. It codes for CAGTPLQGVNTEAFF. The chain was built from TRBV30 and TRBJ1-1; 8 bases in the middle match TRBD1. Compared with germline, V lacks 8 bases and J lacks 0 bases; bases without a gene match: 11. CDR1 and CDR2 (GTSNPN, SVGIG) derive from the germline V gene (reference sequence). CDR3 length: 15 amino acids, cysteine to phenylalanine. The DNA shown is the 45-base CDR3, in frame from base 1. Outside the CDR3, residues come from the reference TRBV30 and TRBJ1-1 proteins, so the full variable domain is: SQTIHQWPATLVQPVGSPLSLECTVEGTSNPNLYWYRQAAGRGLQLLFYSVGIGQISSEVPQNLSASRPQDRQFILSSKKLLLSDSGFYLCAGTPLQGVNTEAFFGQGTRLTVV.